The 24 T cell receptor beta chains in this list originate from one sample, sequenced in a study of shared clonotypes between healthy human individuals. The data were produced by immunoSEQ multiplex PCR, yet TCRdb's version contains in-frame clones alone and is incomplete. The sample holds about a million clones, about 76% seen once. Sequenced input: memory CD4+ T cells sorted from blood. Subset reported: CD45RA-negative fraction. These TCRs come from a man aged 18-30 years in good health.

CDR3 DNA sequence: TGTGCCAGCAGCACCGGGGTCCTCGGGCAGTTCTTC. Amino acids: CASSTGVLGQFF. The J gene is TRBJ2-1, the V gene TRBV7-2; tentative D call: TRBD2 (5 bases). CDR3 length: 12 residues. V gave up 5 bases and J gave up 12 bases, with 14 bases separating them. Germline V gene lookup returns CDR1 SGHTA and CDR2 FQGNSA.

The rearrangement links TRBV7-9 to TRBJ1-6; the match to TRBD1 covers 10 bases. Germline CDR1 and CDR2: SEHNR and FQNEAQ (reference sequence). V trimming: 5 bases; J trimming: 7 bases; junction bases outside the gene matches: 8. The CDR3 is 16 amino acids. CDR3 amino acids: CASSRGWTGGNSPLHF. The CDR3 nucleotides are TGTGCCAGCAGCCGAGGCTGGACAGGGGGAAATTCACCCCTCCACTTT.

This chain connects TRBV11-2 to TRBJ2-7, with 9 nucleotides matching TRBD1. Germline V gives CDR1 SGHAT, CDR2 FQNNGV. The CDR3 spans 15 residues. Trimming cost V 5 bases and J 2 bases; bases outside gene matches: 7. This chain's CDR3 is CASSPQGQGPYEQYF. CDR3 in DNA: TGTGCCAGCAGCCCCCAGGGACAGGGCCCCTACGAGCAGTACTTC.

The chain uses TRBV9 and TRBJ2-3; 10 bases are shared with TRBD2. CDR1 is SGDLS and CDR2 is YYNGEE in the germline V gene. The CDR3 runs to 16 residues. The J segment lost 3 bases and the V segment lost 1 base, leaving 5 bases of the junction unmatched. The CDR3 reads CASSVISGGVTDTQYF. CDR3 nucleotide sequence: TGTGCCAGCAGCGTAATCAGCGGGGGGGTGACAGATACGCAGTATTTT.

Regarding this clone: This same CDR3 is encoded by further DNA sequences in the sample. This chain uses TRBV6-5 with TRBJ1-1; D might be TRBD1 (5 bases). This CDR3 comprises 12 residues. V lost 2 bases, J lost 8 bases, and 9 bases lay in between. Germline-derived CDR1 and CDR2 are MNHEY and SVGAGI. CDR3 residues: CASSYRGREAFF. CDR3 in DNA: TGTGCCAGCAGTTACCGGGGCAGAGAAGCTTTCTTT.

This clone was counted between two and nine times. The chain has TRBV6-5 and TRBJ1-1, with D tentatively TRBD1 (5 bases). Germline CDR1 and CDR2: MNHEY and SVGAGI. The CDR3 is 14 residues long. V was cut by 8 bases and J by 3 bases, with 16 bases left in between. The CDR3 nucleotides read TGTGCCAGCTCGGGGGGGACGGATCACACTGAAGCTTTCTTT. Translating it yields CASSGGTDHTEAFF.

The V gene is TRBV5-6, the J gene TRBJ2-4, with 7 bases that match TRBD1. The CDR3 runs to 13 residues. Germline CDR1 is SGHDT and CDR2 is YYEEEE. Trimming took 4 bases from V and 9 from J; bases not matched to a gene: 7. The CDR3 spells CASSMDRSGIQYF. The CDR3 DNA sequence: TGTGCCAGCAGCATGGACAGGAGCGGCATTCAGTACTTC.

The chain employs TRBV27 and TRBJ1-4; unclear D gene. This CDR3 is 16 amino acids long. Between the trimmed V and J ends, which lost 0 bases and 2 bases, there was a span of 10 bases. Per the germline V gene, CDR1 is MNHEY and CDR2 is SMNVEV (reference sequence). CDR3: CASSLSPRPTNEKLFF. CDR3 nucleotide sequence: TGTGCCAGCAGTTTATCTCCCCGGCCCACTAATGAAAAACTGTTTTTT.

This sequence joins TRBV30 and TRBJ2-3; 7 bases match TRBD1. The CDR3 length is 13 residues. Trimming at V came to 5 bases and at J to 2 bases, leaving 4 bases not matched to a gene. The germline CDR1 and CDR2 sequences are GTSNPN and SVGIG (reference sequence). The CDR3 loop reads CAWSTGDTDTQYF. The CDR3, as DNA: TGTGCCTGGTCCACAGGGGACACAGATACGCAGTATTTT.

The CDR3 nucleotides read TGTGCCAGCAGTCGCAGCGGGAGTGCCTACAATGAGCAGTTCTTC. Translating gives CASSRSGSAYNEQFF. The V gene is TRBV5-6, the J gene TRBJ2-1; 8 bases align to TRBD2. V gave up 5 bases and J gave up 2 bases; unmatched junction bases: 6. Germline CDR1 SGHDT, CDR2 YYEEEE. The CDR3 has 15 residues. Complete variable domain (other parts from reference TRBV5-6 and TRBJ2-1): DAGVTQSPTHLIKTRGQQVTLRCSPKSGHDTVSWYQQALGQGPQFIFQYYEEEERQRGNFPDRFSGHQFPNYSSELNVNALLLGDSALYLCASSRSGSAYNEQFFGPGTRLTVL.

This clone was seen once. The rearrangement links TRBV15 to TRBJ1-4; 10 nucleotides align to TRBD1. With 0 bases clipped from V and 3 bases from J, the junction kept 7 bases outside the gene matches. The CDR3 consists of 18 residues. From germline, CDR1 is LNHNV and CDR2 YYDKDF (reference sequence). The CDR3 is CATSRETGTGAPNEKLFF. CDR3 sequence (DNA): TGTGCCACCAGCAGAGAAACCGGGACAGGGGCCCCTAATGAAAAACTGTTTTTT.

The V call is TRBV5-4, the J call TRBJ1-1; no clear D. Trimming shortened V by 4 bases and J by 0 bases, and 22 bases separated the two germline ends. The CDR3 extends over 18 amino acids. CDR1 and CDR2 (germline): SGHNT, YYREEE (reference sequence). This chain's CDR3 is CASSSFVGSYPLNTEAFF. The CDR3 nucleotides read TGTGCCAGCAGCAGTTTCGTGGGCTCCTACCCTTTGAACACTGAAGCTTTCTTT. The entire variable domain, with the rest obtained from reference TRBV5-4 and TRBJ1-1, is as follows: ETGVTQSPTHLIKTRGQQVTLRCSSQSGHNTVSWYQQALGQGPQFIFQYYREEENGRGNFPPRFSGLQFPNYSSELNVNALELDDSALYLCASSSFVGSYPLNTEAFFGQGTRLTVV.

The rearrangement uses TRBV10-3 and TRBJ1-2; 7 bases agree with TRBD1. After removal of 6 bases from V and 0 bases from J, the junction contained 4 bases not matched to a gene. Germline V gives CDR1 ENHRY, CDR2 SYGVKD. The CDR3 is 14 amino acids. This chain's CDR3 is CAISRTGANYGYTF. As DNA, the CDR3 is TGTGCCATCAGCCGGACAGGAGCTAACTATGGCTACACCTTC.

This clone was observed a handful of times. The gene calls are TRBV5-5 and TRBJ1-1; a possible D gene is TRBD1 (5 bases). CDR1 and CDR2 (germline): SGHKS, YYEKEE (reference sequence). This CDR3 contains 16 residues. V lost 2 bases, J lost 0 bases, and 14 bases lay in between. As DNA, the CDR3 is TGTGCCAGCAGCTTCCGGGACGGTTACATGAACACTGAAGCTTTCTTT. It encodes CASSFRDGYMNTEAFF.

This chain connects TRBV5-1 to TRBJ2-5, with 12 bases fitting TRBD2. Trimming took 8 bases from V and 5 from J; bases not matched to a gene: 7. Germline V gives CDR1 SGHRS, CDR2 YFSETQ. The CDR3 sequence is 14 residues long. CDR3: CASQTSGGSETQYF. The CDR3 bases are TGCGCCAGTCAGACTAGCGGGGGTTCGGAGACCCAGTACTTC.

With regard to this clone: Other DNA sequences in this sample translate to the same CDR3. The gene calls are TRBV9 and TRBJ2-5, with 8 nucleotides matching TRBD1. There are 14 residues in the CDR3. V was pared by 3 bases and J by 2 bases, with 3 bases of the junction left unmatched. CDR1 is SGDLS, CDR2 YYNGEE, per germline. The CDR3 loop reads CASSGRGLQETQYF. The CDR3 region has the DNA TGTGCCAGCAGCGGCAGGGGGCTTCAAGAGACCCAGTACTTC. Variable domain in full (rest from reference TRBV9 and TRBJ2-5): DSGVTQTPKHLITATGQRVTLRCSPRSGDLSVYWYQQSLDQGLQFLIQYYNGEERAKGNILERFSAQQFPDLHSELNLSSLELGDSALYFCASSGRGLQETQYFGPGTRLLVL.

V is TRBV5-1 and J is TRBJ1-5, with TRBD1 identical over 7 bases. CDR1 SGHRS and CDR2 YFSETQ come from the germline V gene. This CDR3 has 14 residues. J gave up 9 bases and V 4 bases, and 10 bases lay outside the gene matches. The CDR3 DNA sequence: TGCGCCAGCAGCCCCGGGCAGGGGGAAGGGCCCCAGCATTTT. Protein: CASSPGQGEGPQHF. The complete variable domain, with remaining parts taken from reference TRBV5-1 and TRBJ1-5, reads KAGVTQTPRYLIKTRGQQVTLSCSPISGHRSVSWYQQTPGQGLQFLFEYFSETQRNKGNFPGRFSGRQFSNSRSEMNVSTLELGDSALYLCASSPGQGEGPQHFGDGTRLSIL.

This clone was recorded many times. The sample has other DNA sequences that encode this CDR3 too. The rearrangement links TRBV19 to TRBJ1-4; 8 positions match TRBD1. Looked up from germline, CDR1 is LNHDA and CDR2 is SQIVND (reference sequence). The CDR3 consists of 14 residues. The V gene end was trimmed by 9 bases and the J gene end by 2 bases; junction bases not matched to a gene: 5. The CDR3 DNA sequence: TGTGCCAGCCGCGGACAGGGTACTAATGAAAAACTGTTTTTT. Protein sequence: CASRGQGTNEKLFF. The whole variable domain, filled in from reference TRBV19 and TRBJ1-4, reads DGGITQSPKYLFRKEGQNVTLSCEQNLNHDAMYWYRQDPGQGLRLIYYSQIVNDFQKGDIAEGYSVSREKKESFPLTVTSAQKNPTAFYLCASRGQGTNEKLFFGSGTQLSVL.

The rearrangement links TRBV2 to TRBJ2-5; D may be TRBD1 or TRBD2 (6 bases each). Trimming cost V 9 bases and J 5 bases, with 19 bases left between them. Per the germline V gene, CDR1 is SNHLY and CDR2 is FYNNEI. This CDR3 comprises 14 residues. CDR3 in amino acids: CASRREGGRETQYF. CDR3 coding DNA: TGTGCCAGTAGGAGAGAGGGGGGCCGGGAGACCCAGTACTTC.

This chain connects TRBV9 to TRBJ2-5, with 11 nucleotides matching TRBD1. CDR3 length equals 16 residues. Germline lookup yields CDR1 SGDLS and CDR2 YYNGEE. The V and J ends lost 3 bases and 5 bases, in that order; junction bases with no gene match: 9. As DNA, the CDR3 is TGTGCCAGCAGCGCCGCCGGGACAGGGGGTCGGGAGACCCAGTACTTC. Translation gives CASSAAGTGGRETQYF.

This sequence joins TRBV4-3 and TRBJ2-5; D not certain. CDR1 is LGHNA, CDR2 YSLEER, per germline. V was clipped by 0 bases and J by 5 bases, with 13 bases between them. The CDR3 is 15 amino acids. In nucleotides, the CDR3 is TGCGCCAGCAGCCAAGACCCCAAGACACGGGAGACCCAGTACTTC. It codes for CASSQDPKTRETQYF.

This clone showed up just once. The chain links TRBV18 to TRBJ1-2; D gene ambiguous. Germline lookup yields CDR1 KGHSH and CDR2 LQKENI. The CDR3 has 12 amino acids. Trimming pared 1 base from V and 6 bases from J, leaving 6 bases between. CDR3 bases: TGTGCCAGCTCACCACGGGCCGATGGCTACACCTTC. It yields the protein CASSPRADGYTF. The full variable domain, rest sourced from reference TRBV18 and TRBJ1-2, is NAGVMQNPRHLVRRRGQEARLRCSPMKGHSHVYWYRQLPEEGLKFMVYLQKENIIDESGMPKERFSAEFPKEGPSILRIQQVVRGDSAAYFCASSPRADGYTFGSGTRLTVV.

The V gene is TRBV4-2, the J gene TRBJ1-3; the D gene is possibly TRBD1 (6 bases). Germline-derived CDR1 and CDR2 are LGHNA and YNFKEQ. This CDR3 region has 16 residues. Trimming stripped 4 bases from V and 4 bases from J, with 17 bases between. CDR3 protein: CASSPLDTGKGNTIYF. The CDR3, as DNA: TGTGCCAGCAGCCCACTTGACACAGGGAAAGGAAACACCATATATTTT.

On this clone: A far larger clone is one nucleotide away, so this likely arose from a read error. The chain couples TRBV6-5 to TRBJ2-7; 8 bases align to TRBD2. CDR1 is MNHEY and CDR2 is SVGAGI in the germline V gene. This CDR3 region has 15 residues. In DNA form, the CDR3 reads TGTGCCGGCAGCCGCGAGTTGGGCGGGGGGTACGAGCAGTACTTC. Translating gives CAGSRELGGGYEQYF.